Sequencing of this T cell receptor beta chain was carried out in a study of shared clonotypes between healthy human individuals. Looking at the study overall: CD4 naive cells filled three plates per donor, CD4 memory three, CD8 naive two and CD8 memory one.

The V gene's germline CDR1 is MGHRA and CDR2 YSYEKL. This CDR3 spans 19 amino acids. V was clipped by 4 bases and J by 5 bases, with 27 bases between them. Cells designated naive CD8 were CD45RO-negative and were positively selected for CCR7, with terminally differentiated effector memory CD45RA+ cells excluded. Method: immunoSEQ multiplex PCR; TCRdb's copy keeps in-frame clones and lacks some. The data hold about 820,000 clones, with around 93% observed a single time. V and J are TRBV4-1 and TRBJ1-5; D is uncertain. The clonotype was recovered from a man aged 30 to 39 in good health. Sample: naive CD8+ T cells sorted from blood. CDR3 sequence (DNA): TGCGCCAGCAGCCTTCTGATCCCAGGATCTTGGGAACGGGATCAGCCCCAGCATTTT. This encodes CASSLLIPGSWERDQPQHF.